This TCR beta chain was recovered during a study of T cells in Graves' hyperthyroidism and ophthalmopathy. Study-wide background: The blood sample was taken at first diagnosis, before treatment began. Findings and caveats of the study: Also found in blood were most expanded thyroid clonotypes above 0.001. Median prediction lead before ophthalmopathy onset was 6.5 months with the model.

RNA transcripts gave rise to amplified TCR beta CDR3 regions. The HTBI primer set served for first-round RT-PCR of the TCR CDR3. One entry per CDR3 protein, called by TCRdb with MiXCR from the multiplex PCR reads. The sample lists a few hundred thousand distinct CDR3 sequences; 15% to 19% were seen once. CDR3 length: 15 residues. V lost 2 bases and J 6 bases, leaving 14 bases between the germline ends. Germline CDR1 and CDR2: KGHSH and LQKENI. Not enrolled were patients with uncontrolled infection, other autoimmune disease, pregnancy or lactation. This clonotype was counted ten times or more. No antigen is known for it.

This clonotype originated in a woman aged 25 to 39 with Graves' hyperthyroidism. The chain couples TRBV18 to TRBJ2-1; D call uncertain. The specimen was blood. The CDR3: CASSPARPAFNEQFF. CDR3 nucleotide sequence: TGTGCCAGCTCACCAGCCCGTCCCGCCTTCAATGAGCAGTTCTTC.